This TCR beta chain was profiled in a study of blood T cell repertoires in COVID-19 (dated by TCRdb to about 2020). As for the study more broadly: Collaborator samples came from the United States, Italy and Spain and covered acute and convalescent phases of COVID-19. A freely available public database, intended as a resource for researchers studying the immune response to SARS-CoV-2, is where the repertoires were released. The prospective study material was composed of cDNA or gDNA derived from T cells, B-cell-depleted T cells, or PBMCs. The dataset comprised deeply sampled blood TCRbeta repertoires from subjects exposed to, actively infected with, or recovered from COVID-19. Samples were obtained from the ongoing ImmuneRACE study (first 160 participants) and from about 1,300 subjects provided by 6 global collaborators. Where available, HLA class I and class II types were taken from metadata supplied by the sample provider and were not determined by assay-based typing. Nearly every sample came with metadata listing a de-identified subject ID, COVID-19 status, age in years and sex. Findings and caveats that apply to the study as a whole: How much clinical and demographic metadata was included differed by source and by participant, and the metadata was provided uncurated.

TCRbeta CDR3 regions were amplified from genomic DNA by means of the immunoSEQ Assay, a bias-controlled multiplex PCR. On the study's bioinformatics: The number of nucleated cells in each sample was estimated by amplification of reference gene primers within the assay. To quantify the absolute abundance of each unique TCRbeta CDR3 rearrangement, sequence reads were collapsed and filtered. Productive Simpson clonality was computed per sample as the square root of Simpson's diversity index over productive rearrangements. TCRdb retrieved this table from immuneACCESS and kept in-frame rearrangements only. Not all clones are present; in checked studies, unresolved V genes account for under half, and no reason is known for the remainder. Clonal size and the V and J genes are those of that table, whereas D and trimming came from the DNA. The sample table holds around 330,000 clones, of which around 87% were seen once. The ten biggest clones cover 3.5% to 4% of the sample.

About this clone: Its antigen is not yet known. Base qualities are missing; no much larger clone stands one base away.

Collaborating institutions collected whole blood in K2EDTA tubes following their own protocols. For TCRbeta analysis, collaborator samples were shipped as frozen whole blood, as isolated PBMCs, or as DNA extracted from either sample type. The material sequenced was peripheral blood. The clonotype comes from a woman aged 45 to 65 with active or convalescent COVID-19.

In nucleotides, the sequence is TGTGCCAGCAGTTCCCCCCGGTCAGGCCGTCAAGAGACCCAGTACTTC. Translation gives CASSSPRSGRQETQYF. This chain joins TRBV27 to TRBJ2-5, with no D gene named confidently. Reading from cysteine to phenylalanine, the CDR3 counts 16 amino acids. Of the read, only the CDR3 DNA is kept; its 48 bases are in frame from base 1. Looking up the germline V gene (reference sequence) yields CDR1 MNHEY and CDR2 SMNVEV. At the junction V is shortened by 4 bases and J by 2 bases, with 17 bases in between.